A selection of T cell receptor beta chains follows, all from one sample in a study of T cell repertoires in cytomegalovirus infection. TCRdb called the reads again in MiXCR, with one record for every CDR3 protein. This table holds 550,000 to 700,000 distinct CDR3 sequences, just under 40% found once. These receptors have no identified antigens. The specimen comprised cultured PBMCs, sampled from culture after CMV antigen stimulation. The receptor set was obtained from a human donor in good health (CMV status not recorded). Some clones in this sample may be carry-over from other donors' samples. CDR3s leave out the opening cysteine and the closing phenylalanine or tryptophan. Rows may omit the clone size; those that give it use once, few, many or a size class.

v_call | clone_size | cdr3_aa
TRBV4-1 | few | ASSPKVSGRGETQY
TRBV6-6 | . | ASSYSFTGGIYNEQF
TRBV7-4 | once | ASSLAPTSGRAGSVEQF
TRBV7-9 | few | ASSSGLNYGYT
TRBV6-8 | . | ASSRTTVYGYT
TRBV7-9 | . | ASSLVVGGTQY
TRBV6-6 | few | ASRVLLREQY
TRBV7-8 | few | ASSLDGDLDQPQH
TRBV25-1 | few | ASSDTGSSPLH
TRBV7-2 | many | ASSLAGGPYNEQF
TRBV7-2 | few | ASRPGLAGVEQY
TRBV7-8 | many | ASSSDRVYNEQF
TRBV20-1 | . | SADVTGYNSPLH
TRBV12-3/TRBV12-4 | . | ASSLKNKNTEAF
TRBV7-2 | many | ASSLVWQGSDGYT
TRBV19 | once | ASSPTGSSNYGYT
TRBV29-1 | few | SVELVRETQY
TRBV4-2 | . | ASSQDPAGGLETQY
TRBV7-9 | few | ASSLGTSNQPQH
TRBV7-6 | . | ASSRKLVPSYNEQF
TRBV7-2 | few | ASSPDLVKETQY
TRBV20-1 | . | SAPGDVREQY
TRBV7-6 | . | ASSLIPYPGEWRTEAF
TRBV5-1 | . | ASSHGTGGTYTDTQY
TRBV7-9 | . | ASSLGSDGRAF
TRBV4-3 | . | ASSQVGGAYEQY
TRBV6-8 | . | ASRLGPRNTEAF
TRBV7-2 | . | ASSSFGSGEKLF
TRBV20-1 | . | SAPEGGSSNQPQH
TRBV6-1 | . | ASSEVWGYYGYT
TRBV12-3/TRBV12-4 | few | ASSFDISPLH